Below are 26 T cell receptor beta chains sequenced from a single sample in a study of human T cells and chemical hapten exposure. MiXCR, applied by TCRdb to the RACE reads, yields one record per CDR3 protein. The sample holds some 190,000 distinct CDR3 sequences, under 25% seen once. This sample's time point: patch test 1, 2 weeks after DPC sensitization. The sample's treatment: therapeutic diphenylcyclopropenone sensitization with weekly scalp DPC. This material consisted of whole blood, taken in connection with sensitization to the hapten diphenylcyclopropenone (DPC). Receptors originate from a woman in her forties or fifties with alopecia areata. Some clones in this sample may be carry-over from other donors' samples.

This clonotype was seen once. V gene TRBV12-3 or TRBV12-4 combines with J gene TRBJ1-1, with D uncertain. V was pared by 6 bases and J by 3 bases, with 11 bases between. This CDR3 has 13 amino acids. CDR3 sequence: CASRPVGYTEAFF. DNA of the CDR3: TGTGCCAGCAGGCCCGTGGGGTACACTGAAGCTTTCTTT.

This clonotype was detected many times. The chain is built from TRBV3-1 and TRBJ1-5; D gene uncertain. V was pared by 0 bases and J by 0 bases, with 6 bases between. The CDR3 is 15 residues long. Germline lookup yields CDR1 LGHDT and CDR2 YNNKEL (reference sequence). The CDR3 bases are TGTGCCAGCAGCCAAGATGGAAGTAGCAATCAGCCCCAGCATTTT. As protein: CASSQDGSSNQPQHF.

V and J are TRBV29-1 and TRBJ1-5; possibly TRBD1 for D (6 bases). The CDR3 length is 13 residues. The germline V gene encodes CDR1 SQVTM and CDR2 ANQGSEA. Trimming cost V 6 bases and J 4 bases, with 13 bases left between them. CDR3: CSVAWTVNQPQHF. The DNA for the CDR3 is TGCAGCGTGGCTTGGACAGTAAATCAGCCCCAGCATTTT.

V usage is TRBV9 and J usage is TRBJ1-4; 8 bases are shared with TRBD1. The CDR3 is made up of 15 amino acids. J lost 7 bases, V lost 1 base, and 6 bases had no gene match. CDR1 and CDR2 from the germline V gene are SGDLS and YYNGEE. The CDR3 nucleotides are TGTGCCAGCAGCGTAATCCAGGGGGCCGGTGAAAAACTGTTTTTT. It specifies CASSVIQGAGEKLFF.

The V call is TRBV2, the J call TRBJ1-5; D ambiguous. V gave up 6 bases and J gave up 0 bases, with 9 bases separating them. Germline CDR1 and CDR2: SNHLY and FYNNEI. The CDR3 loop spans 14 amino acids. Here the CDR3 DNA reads TGTGCCAGCAGGACACTCTATAGCAATCAGCCCCAGCATTTT. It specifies CASRTLYSNQPQHF.

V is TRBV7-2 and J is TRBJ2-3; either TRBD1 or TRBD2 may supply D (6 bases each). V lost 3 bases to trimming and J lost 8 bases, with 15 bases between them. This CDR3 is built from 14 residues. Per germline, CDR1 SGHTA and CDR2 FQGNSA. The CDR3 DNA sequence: TGTGCCAGCAGCTTGGATACAGGAGGGGGTACGCAGTATTTT. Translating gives CASSLDTGGGTQYF.

The CDR3 DNA is TGTGCCATCAGAGGGACTAGCGGAACCGACACAGATACGCAGTATTTT. Amino acids: CAIRGTSGTDTDTQYF. V is TRBV10-3 and J is TRBJ2-3, with TRBD2 matching over 11 bases. Germline V gene data show CDR1 as ENHRY and CDR2 as SYGVKD. The trim removed 6 bases at V and 2 bases at J, leaving 7 bases unmatched. The CDR3 contains 16 residues.

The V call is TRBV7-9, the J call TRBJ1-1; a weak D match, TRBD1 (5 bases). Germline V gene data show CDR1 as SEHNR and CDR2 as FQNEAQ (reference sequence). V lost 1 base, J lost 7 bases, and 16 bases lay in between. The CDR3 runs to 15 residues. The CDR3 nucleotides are TGTGCCAGCAGCTTAGTGCAGGGTAGAGGCGTTGAAGCTTTCTTT. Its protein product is CASSLVQGRGVEAFF.

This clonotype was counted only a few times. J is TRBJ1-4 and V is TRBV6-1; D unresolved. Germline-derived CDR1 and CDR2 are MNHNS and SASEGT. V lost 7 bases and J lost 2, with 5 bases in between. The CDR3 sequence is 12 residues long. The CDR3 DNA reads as TGTGCCAGCACAACGACTAATGAAAAACTGTTTTTT. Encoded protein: CASTTTNEKLFF.

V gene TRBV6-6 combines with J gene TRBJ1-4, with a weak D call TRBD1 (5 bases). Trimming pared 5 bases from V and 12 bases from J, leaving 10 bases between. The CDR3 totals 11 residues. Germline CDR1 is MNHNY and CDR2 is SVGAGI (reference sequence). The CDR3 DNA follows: TGTGCCAGCAGTCGAGACAGTCAACTGTTTTTT. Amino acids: CASSRDSQLFF.

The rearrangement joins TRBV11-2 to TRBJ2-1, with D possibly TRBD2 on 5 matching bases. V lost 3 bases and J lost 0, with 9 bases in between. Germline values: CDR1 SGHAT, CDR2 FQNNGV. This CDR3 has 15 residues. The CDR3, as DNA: TGTGCCAGCAGCTTCGGGGTAAACTCCTACAATGAGCAGTTCTTC. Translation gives CASSFGVNSYNEQFF.

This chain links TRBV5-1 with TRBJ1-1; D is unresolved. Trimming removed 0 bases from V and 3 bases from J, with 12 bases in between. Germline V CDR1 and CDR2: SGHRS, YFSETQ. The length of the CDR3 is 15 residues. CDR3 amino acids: CASSLAGMGYTEAFF. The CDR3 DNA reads TGCGCCAGCAGCTTGGCCGGGATGGGCTACACTGAAGCTTTCTTT.

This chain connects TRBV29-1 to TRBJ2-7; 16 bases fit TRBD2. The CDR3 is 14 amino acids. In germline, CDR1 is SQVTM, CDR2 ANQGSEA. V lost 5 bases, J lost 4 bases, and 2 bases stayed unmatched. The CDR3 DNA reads TGCAGCGTTCAGGGACTAGCGGGAGGGTACGAGCAGTACTTC. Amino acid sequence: CSVQGLAGGYEQYF.

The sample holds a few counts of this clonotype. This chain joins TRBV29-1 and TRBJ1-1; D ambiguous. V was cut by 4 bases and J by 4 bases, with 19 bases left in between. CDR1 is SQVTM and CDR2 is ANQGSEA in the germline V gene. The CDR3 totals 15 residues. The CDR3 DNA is TGCAGCGTTGGGATCCCCTCCGGAGGGATCACTGAAGCTTTCTTT. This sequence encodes CSVGIPSGGITEAFF.

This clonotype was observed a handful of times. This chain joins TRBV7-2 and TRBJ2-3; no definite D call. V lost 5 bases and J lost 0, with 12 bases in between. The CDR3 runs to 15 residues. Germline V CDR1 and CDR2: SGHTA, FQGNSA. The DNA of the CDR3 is TGTGCCAGCAGCCTACCTAAGGGTAGCACAGATACGCAGTATTTT. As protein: CASSLPKGSTDTQYF.

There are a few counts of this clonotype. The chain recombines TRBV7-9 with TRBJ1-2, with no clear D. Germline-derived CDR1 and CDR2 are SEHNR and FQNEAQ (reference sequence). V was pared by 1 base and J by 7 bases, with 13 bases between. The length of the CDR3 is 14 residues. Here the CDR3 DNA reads TGTGCCAGCAGCTTAGATCCCCCACAGAGTGGCTACACCTTC. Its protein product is CASSLDPPQSGYTF.

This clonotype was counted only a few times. CDR3 region: CASSLARPAGERQFF. DNA for the CDR3: TGTGCCAGCAGCTTAGCGCGGCCGGCGGGAGAAAGGCAGTTCTTC. The genes are TRBV7-9 and TRBJ2-1; 7 bases are a match to TRBD2. Germline assignment: CDR1 SEHNR and CDR2 FQNEAQ (reference sequence). The CDR3 length is 15 residues. With V trimmed by 0 bases and J by 12 bases, 11 bases remained unmatched. The full variable domain, completed using reference TRBV7-9 and TRBJ2-1, is DTGVSQNPRHKITKRGQNVTFRCDPISEHNRLYWYRQTLGQGPEFLTYFQNEAQLEKSRLLSDRFSAERPKGSFSTLEIQRTEQGDSAMYLCASSLARPAGERQFFGPGTRLTVL.

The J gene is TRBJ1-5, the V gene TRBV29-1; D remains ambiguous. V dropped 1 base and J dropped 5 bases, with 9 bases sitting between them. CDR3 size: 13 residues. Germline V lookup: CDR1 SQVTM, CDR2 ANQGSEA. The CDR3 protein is CSVEVGRDQPQHF. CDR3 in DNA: TGCAGCGTTGAAGTAGGTAGGGATCAGCCCCAGCATTTT.

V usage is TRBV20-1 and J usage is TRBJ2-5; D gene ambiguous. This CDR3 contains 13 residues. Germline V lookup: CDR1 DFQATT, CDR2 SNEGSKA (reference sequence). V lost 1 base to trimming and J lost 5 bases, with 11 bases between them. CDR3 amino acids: CSARGMWIETQYF. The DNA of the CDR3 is TGCAGTGCTAGAGGAATGTGGATCGAGACCCAGTACTTC.

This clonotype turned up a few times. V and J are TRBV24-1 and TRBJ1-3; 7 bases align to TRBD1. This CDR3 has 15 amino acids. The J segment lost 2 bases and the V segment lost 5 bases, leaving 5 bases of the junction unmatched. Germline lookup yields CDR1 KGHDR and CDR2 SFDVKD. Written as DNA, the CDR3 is TGTGCCACCAGTGCCATCGACAGGGCTGGAAACACCATATATTTT. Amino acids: CATSAIDRAGNTIYF.

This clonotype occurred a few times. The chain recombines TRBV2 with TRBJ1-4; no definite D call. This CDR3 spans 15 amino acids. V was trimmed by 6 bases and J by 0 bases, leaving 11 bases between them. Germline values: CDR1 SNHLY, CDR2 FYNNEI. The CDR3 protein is CASRMAQATNEKLFF. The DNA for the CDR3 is TGTGCCAGCAGGATGGCTCAAGCAACTAATGAAAAACTGTTTTTT.

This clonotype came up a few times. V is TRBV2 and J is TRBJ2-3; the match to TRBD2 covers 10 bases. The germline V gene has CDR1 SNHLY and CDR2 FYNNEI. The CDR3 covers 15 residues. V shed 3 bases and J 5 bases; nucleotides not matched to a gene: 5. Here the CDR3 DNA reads TGTGCCAGCAGTGATGCTAGCGGGAGAATAGATACGCAGTATTTT. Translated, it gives CASSDASGRIDTQYF.

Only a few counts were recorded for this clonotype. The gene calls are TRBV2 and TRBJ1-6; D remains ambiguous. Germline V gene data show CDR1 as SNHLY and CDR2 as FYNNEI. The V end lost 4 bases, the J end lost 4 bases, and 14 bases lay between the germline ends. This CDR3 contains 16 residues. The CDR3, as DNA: TGTGCCAGCAGTGTAACACGCGGCCCGTATAATTCACCCCTCCACTTT. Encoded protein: CASSVTRGPYNSPLHF.

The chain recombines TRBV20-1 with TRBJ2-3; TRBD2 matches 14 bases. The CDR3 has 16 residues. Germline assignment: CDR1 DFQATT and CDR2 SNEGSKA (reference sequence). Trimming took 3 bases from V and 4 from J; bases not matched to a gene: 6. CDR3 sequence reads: CSASGLAGGVADTQYF. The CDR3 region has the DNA TGCAGTGCTAGCGGACTAGCGGGAGGTGTCGCAGATACGCAGTATTTT.

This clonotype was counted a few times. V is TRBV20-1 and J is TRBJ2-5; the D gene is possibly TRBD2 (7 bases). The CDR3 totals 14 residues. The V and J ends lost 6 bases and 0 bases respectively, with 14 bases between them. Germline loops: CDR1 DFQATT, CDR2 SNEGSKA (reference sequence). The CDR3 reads CSAQRGGYQETQYF. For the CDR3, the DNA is TGCAGTGCCCAAAGGGGGGGGTACCAAGAGACCCAGTACTTC.

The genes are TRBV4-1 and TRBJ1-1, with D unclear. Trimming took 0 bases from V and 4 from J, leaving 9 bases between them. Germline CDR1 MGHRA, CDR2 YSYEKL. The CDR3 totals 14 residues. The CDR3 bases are TGCGCCAGCAGCCAAGAAGCCCAGATCACTGAAGCTTTCTTT. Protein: CASSQEAQITEAFF.